These T cell receptor beta chains were read from a single sample in a study of early T cells in non-severe SARS-CoV-2 infection. Using its own MiXCR run on the 5' RACE reads, TCRdb lists one record per CDR3 protein. The repertoire has approximately 63,000 distinct CDR3 sequences, more than 5.5% of them found once; the top ten carry around 3.5%. The sequencing here drew on whole blood, taken at baseline. These receptors all come from an adult who was a healthcare worker with PCR-confirmed SARS-CoV-2 infection or an uninfected control (not recorded which). CDR3s include the opening cysteine and the closing phenylalanine or tryptophan. Fields, in order: J gene, V gene, D gene, clone size, CDR3 DNA, CDR3 protein. The D gene is left open where the match is weak. The size entry is marked missing in some rows and otherwise reads once, few, many or a size class.

>TRBJ1-5|TRBV19|.|many
TGTGCCAGTAGCAGAGGGCTTGCCCAGCCCCAGCATTTT
CASSRGLAQPQHF
>TRBJ2-2|TRBV11-3|.|.
TGTGCCAGCAGCCCTAGCCGGAGCGGGGAGCTGTTTTTT
CASSPSRSGELFF
>TRBJ1-1|TRBV11-1|.|.
TGTGCCAGCAGCGCGTTGGAGGGGAACACTGAAGCTTTCTTT
CASSALEGNTEAFF
>TRBJ1-5|TRBV21-1|.|many
TGTGCCAGCAGCTCCTCCAGAGGGGCCTGTCAGCCCCAGCATTTT
CASSSSRGACQPQHF
>TRBJ2-5|TRBV25-1|.|many
TGTGCCAGCAGTGGGCCCACGGGGGCGCGGTTGGTCCAGTACTTC
CASSGPTGARLVQYF
>TRBJ2-1|TRBV7-2|.|.
TGTGCCAGCTCCCGGGGCCCCGAGGGCAATGAGCAGTTCTTC
CASSRGPEGNEQFF
>TRBJ2-7|TRBV12-3/TRBV12-4|TRBD1|many
TGTGCCAGCAGTATCCGGGACAGGGGGCTCTACGAGCAGTACTTC
CASSIRDRGLYEQYF
>TRBJ2-2|TRBV7-6|.|.
TGTGCCAGCAGTCGTGCGGGTAGGCAGTCAGGTCACGGGGAGCTGTTTTTT
CASSRAGRQSGHGELFF
>TRBJ2-7|TRBV5-4|TRBD2|few
TGTGCCAGCAGCCAAAAGCGGGGTGGGGATTACGAGCAGTACTTC
CASSQKRGGDYEQYF
>TRBJ2-7|TRBV5-5|.|many
TGTGCCAGCAGCACAGAACAGGTCTACGAGCAGTACTTC
CASSTEQVYEQYF
>TRBJ2-3|TRBV4-2|TRBD2|many
TGTGCCAGCAGCCAACCTGCGACTAGCGGAGGTGGTACGCAGTATTTT
CASSQPATSGGGTQYF
>TRBJ2-4|TRBV13|.|many
TGTGCCAGCAGCCCAACGGCCGCGTGGACGAGAGGGGACATTCAGTACTTC
CASSPTAAWTRGDIQYF
>TRBJ2-2|TRBV18|.|many
TGTGCCAGCTCACCAACGGACGGAGGTTTTGCCACCGGGGAGCTGTTTTTT
CASSPTDGGFATGELFF
>TRBJ2-7|TRBV4-1|TRBD2|.
TGCGCCAGCAGCCTTCGACTAGCGGGACTGTACGAGCAGTACTTC
CASSLRLAGLYEQYF
>TRBJ2-7|TRBV12-3/TRBV12-4|TRBD1|many
TGTGCCAGCAGGAAGGGACAGGGTGGGTACGAGCAGTACTTC
CASRKGQGGYEQYF
>TRBJ2-7|TRBV14|.|few
TGTGCCAGCAGCCCTCCGACAGCGACGGGTTTGGACTTC
CASSPPTATGLDF
>TRBJ2-3|TRBV7-9|TRBD2|few
TGTGCCAGCAGCTTATATCTAGCGGGATACACAGATACGCAGTATTTT
CASSLYLAGYTDTQYF
>TRBJ2-7|TRBV20-1|.|many
TGCAGTGCTAGAGTAGCGGTGAGATCCTACGAGCAGTACTTC
CSARVAVRSYEQYF
>TRBJ1-2|TRBV28|TRBD1|.
TGTGCCAGCAGCCCCGGGACAGGGAAGTATGGCTACACCTTC
CASSPGTGKYGYTF
>TRBJ1-2|TRBV11-2|.|many
TGTGCCAGCAGCTTAGCCCCAGACTATGGCTACACCTTC
CASSLAPDYGYTF
>TRBJ2-2|TRBV7-2|.|.
TGTGCCAGCAGCTTAGGAGGGACGAACACCGGGGAGCTGTTTTTT
CASSLGGTNTGELFF
>TRBJ2-5|TRBV5-6|TRBD2|few
TGTGCCAGCAGCACGGGACTAGCGGGAATGAGGCAGACCCAGTACTTC
CASSTGLAGMRQTQYF
>TRBJ2-1|TRBV2|TRBD1|many
TGTGCAAGCGACAGGGGCGGGTACAATGAGCAGTTCTTC
CASDRGGYNEQFF
>TRBJ2-4|TRBV29-1|TRBD2|many
TGCAGCGTGGCCCGGACTAGCGAAAACATTCAGTACTTC
CSVARTSENIQYF
>TRBJ2-3|TRBV5-4|TRBD2|.
TGTGCCAGCAGCTCGGCGGGGGGACGAGACGGTACGCAGTATTTT
CASSSAGGRDGTQYF
>TRBJ1-5|TRBV19|.|.
TGTGCCAGTAGTAAGGCCGACAATCAGCCCCAGCATTTT
CASSKADNQPQHF
>TRBJ2-1|TRBV11-1|.|few
TGTGCCAGCAGCTCTACGGGGCGGGATAATCGTGGTGAGCAGTTCTTC
CASSSTGRDNRGEQFF
>TRBJ1-1|TRBV12-3/TRBV12-4|.|few
TGTGCCAGCAGTCCGGAGGGAAGGATGGCTTTCTTT
CASSPEGRMAFF
>TRBJ1-2|TRBV12-3/TRBV12-4|.|many
TGTGCCAGCAGTTTTTCAGTGTACTATGGCTACACCTTC
CASSFSVYYGYTF
>TRBJ2-7|TRBV28|TRBD1|.
TGTGTCAGCAGATCGGGACAGGGGACCGACGAGCAGTACTTC
CVSRSGQGTDEQYF
>TRBJ1-3|TRBV2|.|many
TGTGCCAGCAGTGAAGACACCCATAACGCCATATATTTT
CASSEDTHNAIYF
>TRBJ2-1|TRBV21-1|.|many
TGTGCCAGCAGCAAGGGGCGGGAGGGCCATAATGAGCAGTTCTTC
CASSKGREGHNEQFF
>TRBJ2-7|TRBV27|.|.
TGTGCCAGCAGTTCGAGGGACGAGCAGTACTTC
CASSSRDEQYF
>TRBJ2-1|TRBV6-5|TRBD1|many
TGTGCCAGCAGACAAGCTGGGACAGGGCGACATGAGCAGTTCTTC
CASRQAGTGRHEQFF
>TRBJ1-6|TRBV25-1|.|.
TGTGCCAGCAGTGAGCTTAGGGCCCAAAATTCACCCCTCCACTTT
CASSELRAQNSPLHF
>TRBJ2-2|TRBV20-1|TRBD1|many
TGCAGTGCTAGGCAGGGGGCACAGAGCACCGGGGAGCTGTTTTTT
CSARQGAQSTGELFF
>TRBJ2-1|TRBV27|.|many
TGTGCCAGCATGCGGGGACTGATCTCCTACAATGAGCAGTTCTTC
CASMRGLISYNEQFF
>TRBJ2-7|TRBV29-1|.|.
TGCAGCGTCGGAGAGGGACGGGATTCCGAGCAGTACTTC
CSVGEGRDSEQYF
>TRBJ2-7|TRBV28|TRBD1|many
TGTGCCACATCGGGACAGCTTGACGAGCAGTACTTC
CATSGQLDEQYF
>TRBJ2-7|TRBV11-2|.|many
TGTGCCAGCAGCTTAGGACCAGCAGGCGAGCAGTACTTC
CASSLGPAGEQYF
>TRBJ2-5|TRBV11-2|.|.
TGTGCCAGCAGCTTGATGGGCGCTCAAGAGACCCAGTACTTC
CASSLMGAQETQYF
>TRBJ2-7|TRBV2|.|.
TGTGCCAGCAGTACATTTACAGGGTCCTACGAGCAGTACTTC
CASSTFTGSYEQYF
>TRBJ2-1|TRBV9|.|many
TGTGCCAGCAGCACCCGACAGAGGAGCTCCTACAATGAGCAGTTCTTC
CASSTRQRSSYNEQFF
>TRBJ1-2|TRBV20-1|.|many
TGCAGTGCTAGGCGGACAGAAGCTAACTATGGCTACACCTTC
CSARRTEANYGYTF
>TRBJ2-3|TRBV28|.|many
TGTGCCAGCACCGAAAGTGGTGGTGCAGGGGCGGATACGCAGTATTTT
CASTESGGAGADTQYF
>TRBJ1-5|TRBV6-2/TRBV6-3|.|.
TGTGCCAGCAGTTACTCGGCGGGGAATCAGCCCCAGCATTTT
CASSYSAGNQPQHF
>TRBJ2-4|TRBV7-8|.|.
TGTGCCAGCAGCCTCCGGGGCAAAAACATTCAGTACTTC
CASSLRGKNIQYF
>TRBJ1-2|TRBV2|.|many
TGTGCCAGCAGTGTCGGAACAGGTGTGGTTATTAACTATGGCTACACCTTC
CASSVGTGVVINYGYTF
>TRBJ1-5|TRBV28|.|many
TGTGCCAGCAGCTCTCCGATGCCTTGGGGCTATAGCAATCAGCCCCAGCATTTT
CASSSPMPWGYSNQPQHF
>TRBJ2-1|TRBV19|.|few
TGTGCCAGTAGTAATTACCCAGGGTGGGGTAACAATGAGCAGTTCTTC
CASSNYPGWGNNEQFF
>TRBJ2-7|TRBV10-3|.|many
TGTGCCATCACCCCCGGATGGGGCCCAAATTCCTACGAGCAGTACTTC
CAITPGWGPNSYEQYF
>TRBJ1-1|TRBV29-1|.|few
TGCAGCTGGACCATGTCGGCGAACACTGAAGCTTTCTTT
CSWTMSANTEAFF
>TRBJ1-1|TRBV20-1|.|many
TGCAGTGCTAGAGAGGGGGGGCGCGAGACCGAAGCTTTCTTT
CSAREGGRETEAFF
>TRBJ1-6|TRBV18|.|many
TGTGCCAGCTCAACCGGACAGTATAATTCACCCCTCCACTTT
CASSTGQYNSPLHF
>TRBJ1-1|TRBV10-3|TRBD1|many
TGTGCCATCAGTCCAGGACAGGGAGTCACTGAAGCTTTCTTT
CAISPGQGVTEAFF